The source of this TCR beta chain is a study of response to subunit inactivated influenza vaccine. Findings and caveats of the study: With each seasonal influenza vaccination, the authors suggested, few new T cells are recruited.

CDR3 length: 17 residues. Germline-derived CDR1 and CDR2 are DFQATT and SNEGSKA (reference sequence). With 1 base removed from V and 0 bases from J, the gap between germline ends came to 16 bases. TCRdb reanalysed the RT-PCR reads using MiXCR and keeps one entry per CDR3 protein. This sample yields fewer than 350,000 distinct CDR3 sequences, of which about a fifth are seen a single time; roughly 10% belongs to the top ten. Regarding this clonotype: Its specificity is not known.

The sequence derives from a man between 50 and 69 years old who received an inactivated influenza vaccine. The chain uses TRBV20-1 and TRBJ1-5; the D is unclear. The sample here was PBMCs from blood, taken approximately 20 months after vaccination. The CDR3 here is CSARVLGQAYSNQPQHF. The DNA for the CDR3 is TGCAGTGCTAGAGTATTGGGTCAGGCCTATAGCAATCAGCCCCAGCATTTT.